The clone carrying this T cell receptor (beta chain) showed up just a few times. The sample originates from a study of identical twins. Each CDR3 protein gets one entry after TCRdb re-called the 5' RACE reads with MiXCR. The sample has 300,000 to 350,000 distinct CDR3 sequences, 12% seen once. Separately, the same data were catalogued under a study of yellow fever vaccine responses in identical twins. That publication notes: Vaccine-induced T cell responses in twins were reportedly observed to appear partly convergent, partly personalized.

The source of this sequence is a woman between 18 and 29 years old in good health. Sequenced: CD8+ T cells sorted from blood.

The CDR3: CASSLGTSGRYLDTGELFF. The DNA for the CDR3 is TGTGCCAGCAGCTTAGGGACTAGCGGGAGATATTTGGACACCGGGGAGCTGTTTTTT. The chain combines TRBV3-1 with TRBJ2-2; 14 nucleotides line up with TRBD2. The CDR3 is 19 amino acids. Germline assignment: CDR1 LGHDT and CDR2 YNNKEL (reference sequence). The V segment lost 5 bases and the J segment 3 bases; nucleotides outside the gene matches: 11.